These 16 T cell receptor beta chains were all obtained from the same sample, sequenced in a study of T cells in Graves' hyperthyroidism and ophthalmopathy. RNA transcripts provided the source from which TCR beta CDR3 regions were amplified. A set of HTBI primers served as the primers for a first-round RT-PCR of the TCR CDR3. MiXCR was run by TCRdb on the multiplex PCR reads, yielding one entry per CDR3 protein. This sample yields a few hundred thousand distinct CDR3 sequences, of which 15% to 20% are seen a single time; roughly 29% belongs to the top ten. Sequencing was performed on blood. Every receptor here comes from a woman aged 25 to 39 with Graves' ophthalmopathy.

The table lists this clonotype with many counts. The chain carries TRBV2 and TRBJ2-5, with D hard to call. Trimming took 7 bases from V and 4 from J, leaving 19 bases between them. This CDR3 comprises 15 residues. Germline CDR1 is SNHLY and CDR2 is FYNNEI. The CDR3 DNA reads TGTGCCAGCACCGCGCAGACCCTTACGGCAGAGACCCAGTACTTC. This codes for CASTAQTLTAETQYF. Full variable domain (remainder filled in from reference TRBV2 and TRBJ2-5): EPEVTQTPSHQVTQMGQEVILRCVPISNHLYFYWYRQILGQKVEFLVSFYNNEISEKSEIFDDQFSVERPDGSNFTLKIRSTKLEDSAMYFCASTAQTLTAETQYFGPGTRLLVL.

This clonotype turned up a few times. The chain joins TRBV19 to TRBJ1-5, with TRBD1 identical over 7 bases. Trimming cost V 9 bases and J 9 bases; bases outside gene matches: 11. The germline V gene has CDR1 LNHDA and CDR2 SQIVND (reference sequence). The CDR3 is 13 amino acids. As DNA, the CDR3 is TGTGCCAGCCAAGGGGACAGACTGTGGCCCCAGCATTTT. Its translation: CASQGDRLWPQHF.

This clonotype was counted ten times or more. CDR3 sequence (DNA): TGTGCCAGCAGCTTAGGCTCCGCAGCTCGTGGAGATACGCAGTATTTT. Its translation: CASSLGSAARGDTQYF. V is TRBV7-2 and J is TRBJ2-3; no definite D call. CDR1 is SGHTA, CDR2 FQGNSA, per germline. The CDR3 contains 16 residues. V was pared by 1 base and J by 5 bases, with 16 bases between.

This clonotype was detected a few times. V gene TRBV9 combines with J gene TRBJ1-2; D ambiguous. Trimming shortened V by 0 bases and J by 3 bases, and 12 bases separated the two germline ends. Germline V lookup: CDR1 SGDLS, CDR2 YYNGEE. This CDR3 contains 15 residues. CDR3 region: CASSVESGRDYGYTF. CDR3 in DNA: TGTGCCAGCAGCGTAGAATCAGGAAGAGACTATGGCTACACCTTC.

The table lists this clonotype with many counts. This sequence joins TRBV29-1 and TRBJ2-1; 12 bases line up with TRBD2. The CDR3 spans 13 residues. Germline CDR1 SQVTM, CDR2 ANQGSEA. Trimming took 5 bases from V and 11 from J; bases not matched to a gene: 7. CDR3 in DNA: TGCAGCGTTCAGGCTAGCGGGAGGGCGAAGCAGTTCTTC. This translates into CSVQASGRAKQFF.

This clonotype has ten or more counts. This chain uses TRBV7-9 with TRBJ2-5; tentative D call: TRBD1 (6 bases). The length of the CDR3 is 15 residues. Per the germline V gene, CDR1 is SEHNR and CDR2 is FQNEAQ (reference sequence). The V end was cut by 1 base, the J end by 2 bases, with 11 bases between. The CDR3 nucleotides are TGTGCCAGCAGCTTAGTTGGGACAACTCAAGAGACCCAGTACTTC. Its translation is CASSLVGTTQETQYF. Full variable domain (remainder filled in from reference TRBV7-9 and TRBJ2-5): DTGVSQNPRHKITKRGQNVTFRCDPISEHNRLYWYRQTLGQGPEFLTYFQNEAQLEKSRLLSDRFSAERPKGSFSTLEIQRTEQGDSAMYLCASSLVGTTQETQYFGPGTRLLVL.

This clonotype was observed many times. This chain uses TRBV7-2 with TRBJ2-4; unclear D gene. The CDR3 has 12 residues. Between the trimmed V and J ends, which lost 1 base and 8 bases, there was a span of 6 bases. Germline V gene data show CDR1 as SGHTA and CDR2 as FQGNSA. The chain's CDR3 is CASSLDLDIQYF. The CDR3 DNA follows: TGTGCCAGCAGCTTAGACCTGGACATTCAGTACTTC.

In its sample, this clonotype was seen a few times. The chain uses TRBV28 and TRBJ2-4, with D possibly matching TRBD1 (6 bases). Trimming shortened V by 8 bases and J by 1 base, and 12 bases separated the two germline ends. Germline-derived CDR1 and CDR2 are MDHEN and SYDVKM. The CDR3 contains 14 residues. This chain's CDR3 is CASYRAGAKNIQYF. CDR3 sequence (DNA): TGTGCCAGCTACAGGGCAGGGGCCAAAAACATTCAGTACTTC.

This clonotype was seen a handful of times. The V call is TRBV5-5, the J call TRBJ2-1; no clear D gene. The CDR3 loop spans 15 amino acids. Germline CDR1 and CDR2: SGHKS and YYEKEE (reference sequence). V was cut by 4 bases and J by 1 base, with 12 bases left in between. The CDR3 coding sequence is TGTGCCAGCAGCGGTTGGGAACGATCCTACAATGAGCAGTTCTTC. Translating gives CASSGWERSYNEQFF.

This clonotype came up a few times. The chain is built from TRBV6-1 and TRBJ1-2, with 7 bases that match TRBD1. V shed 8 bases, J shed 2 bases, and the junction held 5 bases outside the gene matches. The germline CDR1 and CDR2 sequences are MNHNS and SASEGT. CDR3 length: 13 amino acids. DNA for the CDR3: TGTGCCAGCGTAAGGACAGGAAACTATGGCTACACCTTC. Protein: CASVRTGNYGYTF.

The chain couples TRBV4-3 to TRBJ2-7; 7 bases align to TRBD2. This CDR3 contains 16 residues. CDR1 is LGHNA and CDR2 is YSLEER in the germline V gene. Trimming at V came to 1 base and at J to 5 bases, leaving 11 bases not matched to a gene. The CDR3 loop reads CASSQGAFGSGDEQYF. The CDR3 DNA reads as TGCGCCAGCAGCCAAGGTGCCTTTGGGAGCGGGGACGAGCAGTACTTC.

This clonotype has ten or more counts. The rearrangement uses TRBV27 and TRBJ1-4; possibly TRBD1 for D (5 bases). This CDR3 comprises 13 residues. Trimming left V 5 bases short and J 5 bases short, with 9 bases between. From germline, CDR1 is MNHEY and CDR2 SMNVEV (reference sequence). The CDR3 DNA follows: TGTGCCAGCAGTATACGACAGAATGAAAAACTGTTTTTT. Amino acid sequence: CASSIRQNEKLFF.

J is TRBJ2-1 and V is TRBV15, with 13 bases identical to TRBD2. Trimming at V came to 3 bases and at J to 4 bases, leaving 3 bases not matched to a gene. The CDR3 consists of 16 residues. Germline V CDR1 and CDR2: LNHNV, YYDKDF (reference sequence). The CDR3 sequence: CATSRGLAGKYNEQFF. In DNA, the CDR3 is TGTGCCACCAGCAGGGGACTAGCGGGGAAATACAATGAGCAGTTCTTC. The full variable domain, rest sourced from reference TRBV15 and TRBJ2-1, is DAMVIQNPRYQVTQFGKPVTLSCSQTLNHNVMYWYQQKSSQAPKLLFHYYDKDFNNEADTPDNFQSRRPNTSFCFLDIRSPGLGDTAMYLCATSRGLAGKYNEQFFGPGTRLTVL.

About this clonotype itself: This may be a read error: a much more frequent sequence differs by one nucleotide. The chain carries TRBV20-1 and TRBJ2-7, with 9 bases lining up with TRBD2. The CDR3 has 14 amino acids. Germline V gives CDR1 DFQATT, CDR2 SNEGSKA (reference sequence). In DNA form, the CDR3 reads TGCAGTGCAAAAGGGCTAGCGGGACCCTACGAGCGGTACTTC. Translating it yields CSAKGLAGPYERYF.

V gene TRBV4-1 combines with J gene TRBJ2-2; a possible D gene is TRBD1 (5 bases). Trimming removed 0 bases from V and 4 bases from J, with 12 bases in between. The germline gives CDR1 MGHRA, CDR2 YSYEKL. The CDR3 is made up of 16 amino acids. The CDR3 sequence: CASSQEVGDFTGELFF. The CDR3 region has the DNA TGCGCCAGCAGCCAAGAAGTAGGGGATTTCACCGGGGAGCTGTTTTTT.

This CDR3 is CASSLGGGSHQTQHF. DNA for the CDR3: TGTGCCAGCAGCTTAGGAGGGGGCTCGCACCAGACCCAGCATTTT. The V call is TRBV7-6, the J call TRBJ1-5, with 7 bases lining up with TRBD1. Germline V gene sequence: CDR1 SGHVS, CDR2 FNYEAQ. The CDR3 extends over 15 amino acids. The ends lost 1 base at V and 11 bases at J; junction bases unmatched: 11.